This T cell receptor beta chain is from a study of cytomegalovirus exposure and HLA in healthy donors. Study-wide results and limits: A later analysis reportedly identified an Asian-associated ancestry cluster as carrying fewer N-insertions than the roughly 670-donor mean. CMV serostatus stood as the only immune exposure information on hand. The investigators catalogued 160 or so TCR beta chains as cytomegalovirus-associated.

This clone showed up just a few times. Its antigen is as yet unknown. Researchers ran the PCR with 60 Vbeta and 13 Jbeta primers. Generated by immunoSEQ multiplex PCR, the TCRdb table keeps only in-frame clones and is missing some. The sample consists of under 200,000 clones, about 13% of them appearing once. The ends were cut back, 5 bases at V and 8 bases at J, with 15 bases in the middle. The CDR3 length is 13 residues. From germline, CDR1 is SGHAT and CDR2 FQNNGV. The TCR sequence derives from a man in his fifties in good health and CMV-seropositive. The specimen sequenced was PBMCs. The chain employs TRBV11-2 and TRBJ1-2; D is undetermined. Here the CDR3 DNA reads TGTGCCAGCAGCCCCAAGGGAGGGAGCGGCTACACCTTC. It codes for CASSPKGGSGYTF. The full variable domain, completed using reference TRBV11-2 and TRBJ1-2, is EAGVAQSPRYKIIEKRQSVAFWCNPISGHATLYWYQQILGQGPKLLIQFQNNGVVDDSQLPKDRFSAERLKGVDSTLKIQPAKLEDSAVYLCASSPKGGSGYTFGSGTRLTVV.